This entry describes one TCR beta chain. These data come from a study of blood T cell repertoires in COVID-19. The CDR3 consists of 13 residues. With V trimmed by 5 bases and J by 7 bases, 5 bases remained unmatched. The V gene's germline CDR1 is LNHDA and CDR2 SQIVND (reference sequence). Sequencing used immunoSEQ multiplex PCR; TCRdb keeps in-frame clones, though not all of them. Of just under 40,000 clones in the sample, 75% to 90% were seen once. The sample consisted of peripheral blood. V usage is TRBV19 and J usage is TRBJ2-3, with 8 positions matching TRBD1. The clonotype originates from a man over 45 with active or convalescent COVID-19. The DNA of the CDR3 is TGTGCCAGTAGTCTCAGGGGGCCAAATACGCAGTATTTT. This sequence encodes CASSLRGPNTQYF.